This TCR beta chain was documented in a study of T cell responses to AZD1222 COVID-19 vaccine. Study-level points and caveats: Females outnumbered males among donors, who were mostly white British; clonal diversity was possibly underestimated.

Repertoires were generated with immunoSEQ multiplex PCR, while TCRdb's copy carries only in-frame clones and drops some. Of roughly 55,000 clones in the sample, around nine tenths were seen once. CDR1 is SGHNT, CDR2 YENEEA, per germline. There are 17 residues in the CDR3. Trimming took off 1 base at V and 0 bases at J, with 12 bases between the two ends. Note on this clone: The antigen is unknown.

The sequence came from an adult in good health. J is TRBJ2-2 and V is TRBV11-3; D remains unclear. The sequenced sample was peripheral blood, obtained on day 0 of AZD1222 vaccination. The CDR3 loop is CASSLVAGAANTGELFF. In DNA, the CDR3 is TGTGCCAGCAGCTTAGTGGCAGGAGCTGCGAACACCGGGGAGCTGTTTTTT.